This T cell receptor (beta chain) was sequenced in a study of cytomegalovirus exposure and HLA in healthy donors. Germline V lookup: CDR1 SEHNR, CDR2 FQNEAQ (reference sequence). There are 14 residues in the CDR3. The V end lost 5 bases, the J end lost 8 bases, and 18 bases lay between the germline ends. Primers for the PCR totalled 60 Vbeta and 13 Jbeta. Method: immunoSEQ multiplex PCR; TCRdb's copy keeps in-frame clones and lacks some. The top ten hold 3% to 4.5% of the sample, which has roughly 120,000 clones, approximately 80% seen once. Sequencing used PBMCs. The clonotype was recovered from a man aged 35-49 years in good health and CMV-seronegative. The chain uses TRBV7-9 and TRBJ1-2; D is undetermined. The CDR3, as DNA: TGTGCCAGCAGCCCCCCGGGTGGCGCGGGAGGCTACACCTTC. Translation: CASSPPGGAGGYTF.